Below, one TCR beta chain is given with its context. Its antigen is currently unknown. The data originate from a study of shared clonotypes between healthy human individuals. Study summary: A couple of female and three male donors aged 18 to 49 were enrolled.

Germline trimming cut 5 bases from V and 4 bases from J; bases unmatched to any gene: 9. Germline loops: CDR1 MNHNY, CDR2 SVGAGI (reference sequence). This CDR3 contains 15 residues. Study findings and constraints: Estimated richness was generally greater in naive than memory subsets.

Using immunoSEQ multiplex PCR, the repertoire was profiled, and TCRdb retains in-frame clones only, with some absent. The sample has millions of clones; around 90% are singletons. The material sequenced was naive CD4+ T cells sorted from blood. The subset denotes: CD45RA+ positively selected. The clonotype comes from a man aged 18 to 30 in good health. The chain joins TRBV6-6 to TRBJ2-5; 8 bases match TRBD2. The CDR3 is CASSTTAGGLETQYF. The DNA for the CDR3 is TGTGCCAGCAGTACGACGGCGGGGGGATTAGAGACCCAGTACTTC.